A single sample gave rise to the 28 T cell receptor beta chains below, sequenced in a study of cytomegalovirus exposure and HLA in healthy donors. This PCR relied on a set of 60 Vbeta primers and 13 Jbeta primers. The protocol was immunoSEQ multiplex PCR, while the TCRdb copy is restricted to in-frame clones and leaves out a portion. The table lists 120,000 or so clones, 74% of them singletons. Sample: PBMCs. The receptors stem from a man aged 35 to 55 in good health and CMV-seropositive.

The rearrangement joins TRBV28 to TRBJ1-5; 7 nucleotides agree with TRBD1. Germline CDR1 is MDHEN and CDR2 is SYDVKM. With V trimmed by 7 bases and J by 7 bases, 10 bases remained unmatched. This CDR3 has 14 residues. This chain's CDR3 is CASTWTGLRQPQHF. In nucleotides, the CDR3 is TGTGCCAGCACCTGGACAGGCCTGAGGCAGCCCCAGCATTTT.

The sample holds a few counts of this clone. This rearrangement joins TRBV4-3 to TRBJ2-1, with 11 nucleotides matching TRBD2. V was pared by 0 bases and J by 5 bases, with 6 bases of the junction left unmatched. Germline values: CDR1 LGHNA, CDR2 YSLEER. The CDR3 covers 17 residues. For the CDR3, the DNA is TGCGCCAGCAGCCAAGATACTAGCGGGAGTACGCACAATGAGCAGTTCTTC. Translated: CASSQDTSGSTHNEQFF.

The CDR3 spells CASSPRGSSYEQYF. The CDR3 DNA follows: TGTGCCAGCAGCCCCCGTGGGAGCTCCTACGAGCAGTACTTC. The rearrangement uses TRBV7-3 and TRBJ2-7; possibly TRBD2 for D (5 bases). CDR3 length: 14 amino acids. V lost 5 bases and J lost 0, with 11 bases in between. Germline-derived CDR1 and CDR2 are SGHTA and FQGTGA.

The J gene is TRBJ2-3, the V gene TRBV7-9, with TRBD2 matching over 12 bases. The CDR3 is made up of 17 amino acids. The J segment lost 2 bases and the V segment lost 5 bases, leaving 8 bases of the junction unmatched. The germline gives CDR1 SEHNR, CDR2 FQNEAQ (reference sequence). Here the CDR3 DNA reads TGTGCCAGCAGCACACCGAGACTAGCGGGGGTCACAGATACGCAGTATTTT. This codes for CASSTPRLAGVTDTQYF.

The sample holds one count of this clone. Other DNA sequences in this specimen translate into the identical CDR3. The chain links TRBV6-1 to TRBJ1-5; TRBD1 aligns across 8 bases. V was clipped by 6 bases and J by 1 base; unmatched bases: 5. The CDR3 loop spans 15 amino acids. Per germline, CDR1 MNHNS and CDR2 SASEGT. The CDR3 protein is CASSDNRGSNQPQHF. The CDR3 DNA follows: TGTGCCAGCAGCGACAACAGGGGGAGCAATCAGCCCCAGCATTTT.

On this clone itself: The junction shows a germline mismatch at one end, possibly a read error. The chain joins TRBV6-5 to TRBJ2-1, with TRBD2 matching 7 bases. Germline V gene data show CDR1 as MNHEY and CDR2 as SVGAGI. CDR3 length: 14 residues. This CDR3 reads CASSKAGTTNAQFF. CDR3 nucleotides: TGTGCCAGCAGCAAAGCCGGGACTACCAATGCGCAGTTCTTC.

This clone was seen a few times. This chain joins TRBV5-1 and TRBJ2-3, with D maybe TRBD1 (5 bases). Germline V gene data show CDR1 as SGHRS and CDR2 as YFSETQ. The CDR3 runs 15 residues. The V and J ends lost 1 base and 0 bases respectively, with 9 bases between them. The CDR3 region is CASSLSTGSTDTQYF. For the CDR3, the DNA is TGCGCCAGCAGCTTGAGTACAGGTAGCACAGATACGCAGTATTTT.

The chain employs TRBV9 and TRBJ2-5, with 7 bases fitting TRBD1. The V segment lost 0 bases and the J segment 0 bases; nucleotides outside the gene matches: 2. Germline V gene data show CDR1 as SGDLS and CDR2 as YYNGEE. This CDR3 has 15 residues. The DNA for the CDR3 is TGTGCCAGCAGCGTAGACGGACAGGACCAAGAGACCCAGTACTTC. Translating gives CASSVDGQDQETQYF.

V gene TRBV5-4 combines with J gene TRBJ2-1; TRBD2 matches at 9 bases. Germline CDR1 and CDR2: SGHNT and YYREEE (reference sequence). The CDR3 covers 16 residues. Trimming took 5 bases from V and 0 from J; bases not matched to a gene: 6. The CDR3 DNA sequence: TGTGCCAGCAGGGGGTCTAGCGGGAACTCCTACAATGAGCAGTTCTTC. It translates to CASRGSSGNSYNEQFF.

V usage is TRBV6-5 and J usage is TRBJ2-7, with TRBD1 matching over 10 bases. CDR1 MNHEY and CDR2 SVGAGI come from the germline V gene. V lost 2 bases, J lost 2 bases, and 0 bases stayed unmatched. This CDR3 comprises 14 residues. The CDR3, as DNA: TGTGCCAGCAGTTACGGACAGGGGGCCTACGAGCAGTACTTC. The encoded protein is CASSYGQGAYEQYF.

This chain links TRBV7-3 with TRBJ2-7; 13 bases map to TRBD2. J gave up 7 bases and V 8 bases, and 8 bases lay outside the gene matches. Germline CDR1 SGHTA, CDR2 FQGTGA. This CDR3 spans 14 amino acids. This CDR3 reads CASSTSGRANEQYF. The CDR3 region has the DNA TGTGCCAGCTCTACTAGCGGGAGGGCCAATGAGCAGTACTTC.

Here the CDR3 DNA reads TGTGCCAGCAGCTCGACGACTAGCGGGTGGACAGATACGCAGTATTTT. Amino acid sequence: CASSSTTSGWTDTQYF. The genes are TRBV11-2 and TRBJ2-3; 10 bases line up with TRBD2. V dropped 4 bases and J dropped 3; count of bases not matched to a gene: 7. CDR1 is SGHAT, CDR2 FQNNGV, per germline. The CDR3 has 16 amino acids.

V and J are TRBV2 and TRBJ1-1; TRBD1 matches at 7 bases. This CDR3 is built from 14 residues. CDR1 and CDR2 (germline): SNHLY, FYNNEI. The V segment lost 7 bases and the J segment 8 bases; nucleotides outside the gene matches: 13. The CDR3 sequence: CASTRDSFPSEAFF. The DNA of the CDR3 is TGTGCCAGCACAAGGGACAGCTTTCCCTCAGAAGCTTTCTTT.

The chain is built from TRBV7-9 and TRBJ2-7; D is possibly TRBD1 (6 bases). Germline V gene data show CDR1 as SEHNR and CDR2 as FQNEAQ (reference sequence). The ends were cut back, 5 bases at V and 5 bases at J, with 16 bases in the middle. This CDR3 has 14 amino acids. The CDR3 protein is CASSRDRRSDEQYF. In DNA, the CDR3 is TGTGCCAGCAGCCGCGACAGGAGGTCAGACGAGCAGTACTTC.

The chain links TRBV30 to TRBJ2-1; possible D gene TRBD1, 6 bases. V lost 1 base, J lost 12 bases, and 16 bases lay in between. The CDR3 has 13 amino acids. Germline loops: CDR1 GTSNPN, CDR2 SVGIG (reference sequence). DNA of the CDR3: TGTGCCTGGAGTGCCGGGACGCAGACAGGGCAGTTCTTC. It is translated as CAWSAGTQTGQFF. The full variable domain, rest sourced from reference TRBV30 and TRBJ2-1, is SQTIHQWPATLVQPVGSPLSLECTVEGTSNPNLYWYRQAAGRGLQLLFYSVGIGQISSEVPQNLSASRPQDRQFILSSKKLLLSDSGFYLCAWSAGTQTGQFFGPGTRLTVL.

The gene calls are TRBV7-9 and TRBJ2-7; D is ambiguous. Germline assignment: CDR1 SEHNR and CDR2 FQNEAQ (reference sequence). CDR3 length: 11 residues. The germline V and J ends were trimmed by 5 bases and 5 bases, with 7 bases remaining between them. The CDR3: CASSPLDEQYF. The DNA for the CDR3 is TGTGCCAGCAGCCCCCTAGACGAGCAGTACTTC.

This clone was recorded once. This rearrangement joins TRBV30 to TRBJ2-5, with TRBD2 as a possible D gene (7 bases). With 2 bases removed from V and 5 bases from J, the gap between germline ends came to 21 bases. CDR1 is GTSNPN, CDR2 SVGIG, per germline (reference sequence). This CDR3 has 16 residues. CDR3 region: CAWSSRRGLSGETQYF. CDR3 coding DNA: TGTGCCTGGAGTTCACGGCGGGGGCTCTCAGGGGAGACCCAGTACTTC.

J is TRBJ2-7 and V is TRBV11-2, with D possibly being TRBD1 (6 bases). Germline-derived CDR1 and CDR2 are SGHAT and FQNNGV. The V end was cut by 1 base, the J end by 4 bases, with 14 bases between. This CDR3 has 15 amino acids. This chain's CDR3 is CASSLAMGHLYEQYF. The DNA for the CDR3 is TGTGCCAGCAGCTTAGCTATGGGACACCTATACGAGCAGTACTTC.

V gene TRBV19 combines with J gene TRBJ2-7; the D is unclear. The CDR3 runs 11 residues. Trimming pared 9 bases from V and 1 base from J, leaving 7 bases between. Germline CDR1 and CDR2: LNHDA and SQIVND (reference sequence). CDR3 DNA: TGTGCCAGCGGGTCGTCCTACGAGCAGTACTTC. It yields the protein CASGSSYEQYF.

The chain uses TRBV4-3 and TRBJ2-7; a possible D gene is TRBD2 (6 bases). This CDR3 has 15 residues. Trimming stripped 1 base from V and 4 bases from J, with 14 bases between. The germline V gene has CDR1 LGHNA and CDR2 YSLEER. The CDR3 is CASSQVEGAGYEQYF. The CDR3 DNA reads as TGCGCCAGCAGCCAAGTGGAGGGAGCTGGGTACGAGCAGTACTTC.

About this clone: Other DNA sequences within the sample encode an identical CDR3. The rearrangement joins TRBV6-1 to TRBJ2-3; 9 bases are a match to TRBD2. The CDR3 runs to 14 residues. Germline V CDR1 and CDR2: MNHNS, SASEGT. J lost 2 bases, V lost 5 bases, and 2 bases had no gene match. Here the CDR3 DNA reads TGTGCCAGCAGTCTAGCGGGGTCCACAGATACGCAGTATTTT. Protein: CASSLAGSTDTQYF.

J is TRBJ2-1 and V is TRBV9, with 8 bases aligning to TRBD2. Germline V gene lookup returns CDR1 SGDLS and CDR2 YYNGEE. Germline trimming cut 0 bases from V and 7 bases from J; bases unmatched to any gene: 12. CDR3 length: 17 residues. Here the CDR3 reads CASSVDPPAGVFNEQFF. The CDR3 nucleotides are TGTGCCAGCAGCGTAGATCCCCCAGCGGGAGTTTTTAATGAGCAGTTCTTC.

This clone was detected a few times. This chain uses TRBV5-1 with TRBJ1-1; possible D gene TRBD1, 5 bases. Germline-derived CDR1 and CDR2 are SGHRS and YFSETQ. This CDR3 contains 13 residues. Deletions cut 2 bases from V and 8 bases from J, with 13 bases between. CDR3 amino acids: CASSLSGGEEAFF. The CDR3 region has the DNA TGCGCCAGCAGCTTAAGCGGGGGGGAGGAAGCTTTCTTT.

Regarding this clone: Other DNA sequences in this specimen translate into the identical CDR3. The rearrangement joins TRBV4-1 to TRBJ1-3; 10 bases match TRBD1. Trimming cost V 4 bases and J 2 bases; bases outside gene matches: 2. The CDR3 spans 15 residues. CDR1 MGHRA and CDR2 YSYEKL come from the germline V gene. This chain's CDR3 is CASSPGQGTGNTIYF. CDR3 sequence (DNA): TGCGCCAGCAGCCCGGGACAGGGGACTGGAAACACCATATATTTT.

The chain is built from TRBV5-1 and TRBJ2-1, with D perhaps TRBD2 (6 bases). The CDR3 covers 15 residues. V was trimmed by 4 bases and J by 4 bases, leaving 15 bases between them. Germline CDR1 SGHRS, CDR2 YFSETQ. The chain's CDR3 is CASSPPTGVYNEQFF. The CDR3 bases are TGCGCCAGCAGCCCCCCTACGGGGGTGTACAATGAGCAGTTCTTC.

The chain employs TRBV5-4 and TRBJ2-2; 8 bases fit TRBD2. The CDR3 runs 16 residues. Looked up from germline, CDR1 is SGHNT and CDR2 is YYREEE (reference sequence). V lost 4 bases to trimming and J lost 1 base; unmatched junction nucleotides: 6. The chain's CDR3 is CASSPGGVGNTGELFF. As DNA, the CDR3 is TGTGCCAGCAGCCCGGGGGGGGTCGGGAACACCGGGGAGCTGTTTTTT.

The chain recombines TRBV7-9 with TRBJ2-5; 10 nucleotides align to TRBD1. Per the germline V gene, CDR1 is SEHNR and CDR2 is FQNEAQ (reference sequence). With V trimmed by 5 bases and J by 2 bases, 17 bases remained unmatched. This CDR3 has 19 residues. DNA for the CDR3: TGTGCCAGCAGCCGCCCCCGGGGGTCCTGGACAGGGGGTCAAGAGACCCAGTACTTC. Translating it yields CASSRPRGSWTGGQETQYF.

This chain connects TRBV27 to TRBJ1-6, with D perhaps matching TRBD1 (5 bases). The germline V gene has CDR1 MNHEY and CDR2 SMNVEV (reference sequence). CDR3 length: 17 amino acids. V shed 5 bases and J shed 7 bases, with 21 bases lying between them. This CDR3 reads CASSPEGRLFWNSPLHF. The CDR3 DNA sequence: TGTGCCAGCAGTCCGGAGGGACGGCTTTTTTGGAATTCACCCCTCCACTTT.